The 19 T cell receptor beta chains below were found in one sample sequenced in a study. Via MiXCR, TCRdb re-called the RT-PCR reads, giving one row per CDR3 protein. This sample has more than 600,000 distinct CDR3 sequences, with 12% to 15% found just once. The sample was memory CD4+ T cells from blood. These receptors were collected from a female donor in good health, serving as a healthy control.

J is TRBJ1-2 and V is TRBV2; D perhaps matches TRBD1 (6 bases). The CDR3 spans 15 residues. CDR1 SNHLY and CDR2 FYNNEI come from the germline V gene. V was cut by 3 bases and J by 5 bases, with 16 bases left in between. The DNA for the CDR3 is TGTGCCAGCAGTGACCAGAAACATCAGGGGTATGGCTACACCTTC. Translation: CASSDQKHQGYGYTF.

The rearrangement uses TRBV5-6 and TRBJ2-2; D unresolved. The germline V and J ends were trimmed by 4 bases and 8 bases, with 9 bases remaining between them. Germline CDR1 and CDR2: SGHDT and YYEEEE. This CDR3 spans 12 amino acids. The DNA for the CDR3 is TGTGCCAGCAGCCCCCAGTTTGGGGAGCTGTTTTTT. Translating it yields CASSPQFGELFF.

This clonotype was observed a few times. This chain uses TRBV20-1 with TRBJ2-1, with 8 bases matching TRBD2. Trimming removed 3 bases from V and 6 bases from J; junction bases left unmatched: 13. The V gene's germline CDR1 is DFQATT and CDR2 SNEGSKA (reference sequence). CDR3 size: 16 residues. The CDR3 loop reads CSASLNHGLAGNEQFF. In DNA, the CDR3 is TGCAGTGCTAGCCTCAACCACGGACTAGCCGGCAATGAGCAGTTCTTC.

The V gene is TRBV7-2, the J gene TRBJ2-2; TRBD1 agrees at 7 bases. The V gene end was trimmed by 5 bases and the J gene end by 7 bases; junction bases not matched to a gene: 10. The germline CDR1 and CDR2 sequences are SGHTA and FQGNSA. This CDR3 spans 15 amino acids. The CDR3 DNA sequence: TGTGCCAGCAGCCCACTACAACAGGGGAACGGGGAGCTGTTTTTT. Translated: CASSPLQQGNGELFF.

This clonotype was counted a few times. The rearrangement joins TRBV6-5 to TRBJ2-5; D is perhaps TRBD1 (5 bases). This CDR3 contains 13 residues. Germline V CDR1 and CDR2: MNHEY, SVGAGI. Between the trimmed V and J ends, which lost 2 bases and 3 bases, there was a span of 7 bases. The CDR3 DNA sequence: TGTGCCAGCAGTTACGGGGCGGAAGAGACCCAGTACTTC. Translation: CASSYGAEETQYF.

This clonotype was seen only a few times. The chain is built from TRBV29-1 and TRBJ1-2, with D uncertain. CDR1 and CDR2 from the germline V gene are SQVTM and ANQGSEA. This CDR3 region has 14 residues. Between the trimmed V and J ends, which lost 2 bases and 4 bases, there was a span of 14 bases. This chain's CDR3 is CSVESPGVLYGYTF. In DNA, the CDR3 is TGCAGCGTTGAAAGCCCGGGAGTACTCTATGGCTACACCTTC.

This clonotype came up a few times. V is TRBV11-2 and J is TRBJ1-5; D gene unclear. Trimming left V 0 bases short and J 2 bases short, with 8 bases between. From germline, CDR1 is SGHAT and CDR2 FQNNGV. This CDR3 spans 15 amino acids. DNA of the CDR3: TGTGCCAGCAGCTTAGATGGGTTCGGCAATCAGCCCCAGCATTTT. The encoded protein is CASSLDGFGNQPQHF.

Many counts were recorded for this clonotype. This chain connects TRBV20-1 to TRBJ1-5; a possible D gene is TRBD1 (6 bases). Trimming took 1 base from V and 1 from J, leaving 11 bases between them. The CDR3 covers 15 residues. Germline V lookup: CDR1 DFQATT, CDR2 SNEGSKA (reference sequence). The CDR3 DNA reads as TGCAGTGCTAGAGGATTAGGGGGGAGCAATCAGCCCCAGCATTTT. Translating gives CSARGLGGSNQPQHF.

This clonotype was recorded a few times. J is TRBJ2-5 and V is TRBV27; 9 positions agree with TRBD1. V shed 3 bases and J 6 bases; nucleotides not matched to a gene: 8. The CDR3 extends over 15 amino acids. Germline values: CDR1 MNHEY, CDR2 SMNVEV (reference sequence). In nucleotides, the CDR3 is TGTGCCAGCAGTTTGGACAGGGGTGTCGGTAAGACCCAGTACTTC. It is translated as CASSLDRGVGKTQYF.

At least ten counts were recorded for this clonotype. The chain recombines TRBV7-2 with TRBJ2-1; 10 nucleotides match TRBD2. The germline V gene encodes CDR1 SGHTA and CDR2 FQGNSA. This CDR3 comprises 19 residues. V dropped 3 bases and J dropped 6; count of bases not matched to a gene: 17. CDR3 sequence reads: CASSLGLSGRRVRGNEQFF. The CDR3, as DNA: TGTGCCAGCAGCTTGGGTCTTAGCGGGAGGAGGGTAAGAGGCAATGAGCAGTTCTTC.

This chain joins TRBV11-2 and TRBJ1-6, with D uncertain. CDR1 is SGHAT, CDR2 FQNNGV, per germline. V was cut by 10 bases and J by 6 bases, with 16 bases left in between. The CDR3 contains 14 residues. The CDR3 here is CAISGGHGNSPLHF. CDR3 in DNA: TGTGCCATTTCTGGAGGGCACGGTAATTCACCCCTCCACTTT.

In this sample, this clonotype turned up many times. The chain has TRBV24-1 and TRBJ2-3, with D hard to call. The CDR3 runs to 13 residues. Trimming left V 1 base short and J 8 bases short, with 9 bases between. CDR1 KGHDR and CDR2 SFDVKD come from the germline V gene. The CDR3 DNA sequence: TGTGCCACCAGTGATTTCCTAGGTGGTACGCAGTATTTT. The encoded protein is CATSDFLGGTQYF.

The rearrangement uses TRBV20-1 and TRBJ2-3; maybe TRBD2 (5 bases). The CDR3 is 12 amino acids. Germline values: CDR1 DFQATT, CDR2 SNEGSKA (reference sequence). Trimming removed 8 bases at V and 3 bases at J, with 12 bases between. The CDR3 reads CSQVGVTDTQYF. The CDR3 DNA follows: TGCAGTCAGGTCGGGGTAACAGATACGCAGTATTTT.

The rearrangement joins TRBV10-3 to TRBJ2-5, with unresolved D. V dropped 10 bases and J dropped 2 bases, with 20 bases sitting between them. Germline V CDR1 and CDR2: ENHRY, SYGVKD. The CDR3 length is 15 residues. The CDR3 loop reads CATTPRLSIQETQYF. The CDR3 DNA sequence: TGTGCCACCACCCCCCGGCTCAGTATTCAAGAGACCCAGTACTTC.

This clonotype has just a few counts. J is TRBJ2-1 and V is TRBV10-2, with D perhaps assigned TRBD1 or TRBD2 (6 bases each). V was pared by 6 bases and J by 10 bases, with 22 bases between. The length of the CDR3 is 15 residues. The germline V gene has CDR1 WSHSY and CDR2 SAAADI. The CDR3 loop is CASSPLRGLPREQFF. CDR3 nucleotides: TGCGCCAGCAGCCCACTCAGGGGACTCCCCCGCGAGCAGTTCTTC.

This clonotype has a count of ten or more. Written as DNA, the CDR3 is TGTGCCAGCAGCTTGCCCAGGAGCCAAGAGACCCAGTACTTC. This sequence encodes CASSLPRSQETQYF. The chain couples TRBV5-5 to TRBJ2-5, with unresolved D. The CDR3 sequence is 14 residues long. V lost 1 base, J lost 1 base, and 8 bases lay in between. The germline V gene has CDR1 SGHKS and CDR2 YYEKEE (reference sequence). Together with reference TRBV5-5 and TRBJ2-5, the CDR3 gives the full variable domain: DAGVTQSPTHLIKTRGQQVTLRCSPISGHKSVSWYQQVLGQGPQFIFQYYEKEERGRGNFPDRFSARQFPNYSSELNVNALLLGDSALYLCASSLPRSQETQYFGPGTRLLVL.

V is TRBV5-6 and J is TRBJ2-1; 8 nucleotides line up with TRBD2. V was clipped by 4 bases and J by 6 bases; unmatched bases: 15. CDR3 length: 17 residues. Looked up from germline, CDR1 is SGHDT and CDR2 is YYEEEE. The CDR3 loop is CASSTIPAGDVLNEQFF. CDR3 nucleotide sequence: TGTGCCAGCAGCACAATACCAGCGGGAGATGTACTCAATGAGCAGTTCTTC.

This clonotype was recorded a few times. V usage is TRBV6-2 or TRBV6-3 and J usage is TRBJ2-7; TRBD2 agrees at 7 bases. The trim removed 1 base at V and 5 bases at J, leaving 5 bases unmatched. This CDR3 region has 14 residues. Germline CDR1 reads MNHEY; CDR2 reads SVGEGT. The CDR3 DNA is TGTGCCAGCAGTTACTTGCGGGAGCTCAACGAGCAGTACTTC. Translated: CASSYLRELNEQYF.

About this clonotype itself: This may be a read error, as it is one base from a much larger clone. The gene calls are TRBV7-2 and TRBJ2-1, with 12 nucleotides matching TRBD2. In germline, CDR1 is SGHTA, CDR2 FQGNSA. This CDR3 spans 14 amino acids. The trim removed 4 bases at V and 7 bases at J, leaving 2 bases unmatched. CDR3 residues: CASSSGTSGNEQFF. The CDR3 nucleotides read TGTGCCAGCAGCTCAGGGACTAGCGGGAATGAGCAGTTCTTC.